The 19 T cell receptor beta chains presented below share a single source sample, sequenced in a study of STAT5B mutations in CD4+ large granular lymphocyte leukemia. Sequencing was performed with immunoSEQ multiplex PCR; in TCRdb, only in-frame clones are kept and a portion is missing. Of about 34,000 clones in the sample, around 70% were seen once. What was sequenced was CD4+ T cells from blood buffy coats. The receptors here all came from a human donor in good health.

This chain joins TRBV7-2 and TRBJ1-1, with unresolved D. This CDR3 contains 13 residues. Trimming pared 3 bases from V and 1 base from J, leaving 6 bases between. Germline V gene data show CDR1 as SGHTA and CDR2 as FQGNSA. CDR3 region: CASSFTGNTEAFF. CDR3 coding DNA: TGTGCCAGCAGCTTCACTGGGAACACTGAAGCTTTCTTT.

The chain links TRBV10-2 to TRBJ2-2; D could derive from TRBD1 or TRBD2 (6 bases each). The CDR3 covers 16 residues. The germline V gene has CDR1 WSHSY and CDR2 SAAADI. Trimming cost V 11 bases and J 4 bases, with 23 bases left between them. The DNA of the CDR3 is TGCGCCGGCGGAGAGGGGTCGGGGGCATCCACCGGGGAGCTGTTTTTT. Translated: CAGGEGSGASTGELFF.

The chain employs TRBV7-3 and TRBJ2-7; 14 positions agree with TRBD2. CDR3 length: 22 amino acids. Per germline, CDR1 SGHTA and CDR2 FQGTGA. Germline trimming cut 0 bases from V and 0 bases from J; bases unmatched to any gene: 16. CDR3 nucleotide sequence: TGTGCCAGCAGCTTAACCAGGGGGGACCCGGGACTAGCGGGGGTCTTCTCCTACGAGCAGTACTTC. Amino acids: CASSLTRGDPGLAGVFSYEQYF.

The chain uses TRBV28 and TRBJ2-2; D is ambiguous. V lost 6 bases to trimming and J lost 6 bases, with 11 bases between them. Germline V gene lookup returns CDR1 MDHEN and CDR2 SYDVKM. The CDR3 contains 13 residues. This CDR3 is CASRKLISGELFF. CDR3 coding DNA: TGTGCCAGCAGGAAGTTAATTTCCGGGGAGCTGTTTTTT.

The chain recombines TRBV30 with TRBJ2-2; tentative D call: TRBD1 (5 bases). This CDR3 has 14 amino acids. Germline assignment: CDR1 GTSNPN and CDR2 SVGIG (reference sequence). The V end was cut by 0 bases, the J end by 8 bases, with 13 bases between. As DNA, the CDR3 is TGTGCCTGGAGTGTACAGGCAACGGTTGGGGAGCTGTTTTTT. This codes for CAWSVQATVGELFF.

This clone was recorded a few times. This chain joins TRBV5-1 and TRBJ1-1; D possibly corresponds to TRBD1 (6 bases). V lost 6 bases and J lost 3, with 12 bases in between. The germline V gene encodes CDR1 SGHRS and CDR2 YFSETQ. The CDR3 runs 13 residues. CDR3 loop: CASKQQGYTEAFF. The CDR3 DNA sequence: TGCGCCAGCAAACAACAGGGATACACTGAAGCTTTCTTT.

In DNA, the CDR3 is TGTGCCAGCAGTTCAACAGGTCAAGAAAACACCATATATTTT. The encoded protein is CASSSTGQENTIYF. V is TRBV6-5 and J is TRBJ1-3; the D gene is possibly TRBD1 (5 bases). Trimming stripped 4 bases from V and 6 bases from J, with 13 bases between. CDR3 length: 14 amino acids. The V gene's germline CDR1 is MNHEY and CDR2 SVGAGI.

The chain recombines TRBV5-1 with TRBJ1-2, with a tentative D call TRBD1 (5 bases). V lost 4 bases, J lost 8 bases, and 18 bases lay in between. CDR3 length equals 14 residues. Germline CDR1 is SGHRS and CDR2 is YFSETQ. The CDR3 DNA is TGCGCCAGCAGCCAAAACAGGCCCTCCGACGGCTACACCTTC. This sequence encodes CASSQNRPSDGYTF. The full variable domain, its missing parts supplied by reference TRBV5-1 and TRBJ1-2, is KAGVTQTPRYLIKTRGQQVTLSCSPISGHRSVSWYQQTPGQGLQFLFEYFSETQRNKGNFPGRFSGRQFSNSRSEMNVSTLELGDSALYLCASSQNRPSDGYTFGSGTRLTVV.

This clone has a handful of counts. This sequence joins TRBV4-2 and TRBJ2-2; 7 bases agree with TRBD1. Per the germline V gene, CDR1 is LGHNA and CDR2 is YNFKEQ. The CDR3 is 15 amino acids. V trimming: 1 base; J trimming: 4 bases; junction bases outside the gene matches: 3. Written as DNA, the CDR3 is TGTGCCAGCAGCCAAGGAGGACAGGTCACCGGGGAGCTGTTTTTT. Protein: CASSQGGQVTGELFF.

The chain couples TRBV14 to TRBJ2-2; 11 bases are a match to TRBD2. Germline V CDR1 and CDR2: SGHDN, FVKESK. CDR3 length equals 18 residues. V dropped 4 bases and J dropped 5; count of bases not matched to a gene: 12. In DNA form, the CDR3 reads TGTGCCAGCAGCCCAGGTCGGCTAGCGGGAGGTTGGACCGGGGAGCTGTTTTTT. Protein product: CASSPGRLAGGWTGELFF.

This clone was detected only once. Other DNA sequences from this sample encode an identical CDR3 as well. CDR3 amino acids: CSARQGETQYF. The CDR3 coding sequence is TGCAGTGCAAGACAGGGGGAGACCCAGTACTTC. This chain joins TRBV20-1 and TRBJ2-5, with TRBD1 matching 8 bases. Unmatched junction bases numbered 2, after V lost 6 bases and J lost 5 bases. The CDR3 runs 11 residues. The germline V gene has CDR1 DFQATT and CDR2 SNEGSKA (reference sequence).

The CDR3: CASSLDRERDYTF. The DNA for the CDR3 is TGTGCCAGCAGCCTCGACAGGGAAAGGGACTACACCTTC. The chain couples TRBV28 to TRBJ1-2, with 7 bases aligning to TRBD1. CDR1 and CDR2 from the germline V gene are MDHEN and SYDVKM. The CDR3 consists of 13 residues. V shed 6 bases and J 10 bases; nucleotides not matched to a gene: 11.

J is TRBJ2-7 and V is TRBV5-5; 10 bases match TRBD2. CDR1 SGHKS and CDR2 YYEKEE come from the germline V gene (reference sequence). The V segment lost 4 bases and the J segment 5 bases; nucleotides outside the gene matches: 18. The CDR3 spans 18 residues. The CDR3 DNA follows: TGTGCCAGCAGCCAAGACCCTAGCGGGAGAGCCACGTCCCACGAGCAGTACTTC. It codes for CASSQDPSGRATSHEQYF. The full variable domain, rest sourced from reference TRBV5-5 and TRBJ2-7, is DAGVTQSPTHLIKTRGQQVTLRCSPISGHKSVSWYQQVLGQGPQFIFQYYEKEERGRGNFPDRFSARQFPNYSSELNVNALLLGDSALYLCASSQDPSGRATSHEQYFGPGTRLTVT.

This sequence joins TRBV9 and TRBJ2-1; TRBD2 agrees at 8 bases. Losses at the gene ends were 6 bases for V and 9 bases for J; bases not matched to a gene: 11. The CDR3 covers 14 residues. Germline V gene lookup returns CDR1 SGDLS and CDR2 YYNGEE. The CDR3 protein is CASNPAGALGEQFF. The CDR3, as DNA: TGTGCCAGCAACCCAGCGGGAGCGCTGGGTGAGCAGTTCTTC.

The genes are TRBV6-1 and TRBJ2-3, with D perhaps matching TRBD1 or TRBD2 (5 bases each). Germline lookup yields CDR1 MNHNS and CDR2 SASEGT. The CDR3 is 14 amino acids. V lost 8 bases and J lost 1, with 13 bases in between. Here the CDR3 reads CASERLGGTDTQYF. The CDR3 DNA sequence: TGTGCCAGCGAGCGGCTAGGGGGCACAGATACGCAGTATTTT.

The table lists this clone with a few counts. This sequence joins TRBV10-1 and TRBJ2-7; 12 bases map to TRBD2. The CDR3 is 15 residues long. Germline-derived CDR1 and CDR2 are WNHNN and SYGVQD (reference sequence). Germline trimming cut 6 bases from V and 5 bases from J; bases unmatched to any gene: 8. DNA for the CDR3: TGCGCCAGCAGGCGGCCGACTAGCGGGAGTCACGAGCAGTACTTC. Its translation: CASRRPTSGSHEQYF.

The rearrangement joins TRBV4-2 to TRBJ1-5; D is perhaps TRBD1 (5 bases). The germline gives CDR1 LGHNA, CDR2 YNFKEQ. The CDR3 has 15 amino acids. V lost 0 bases to trimming and J lost 9 bases, with 15 bases between them. CDR3 loop: CASSQDNRWERPQHF. CDR3 bases: TGTGCCAGCAGCCAAGATAACAGGTGGGAAAGGCCCCAGCATTTT.

This clone was seen only a few times. The chain carries TRBV7-2 and TRBJ1-1; 9 bases map to TRBD1. CDR3 length equals 16 residues. Germline loops: CDR1 SGHTA, CDR2 FQGNSA. Trimming took 4 bases from V and 8 from J; bases not matched to a gene: 14. The CDR3: CASSSRDRVNFPEAFF. CDR3 nucleotide sequence: TGTGCCAGCAGCTCGCGGGACAGGGTAAATTTCCCGGAAGCTTTCTTT.

This chain connects TRBV9 to TRBJ2-1; 11 bases align to TRBD1. Germline-derived CDR1 and CDR2 are SGDLS and YYNGEE. The CDR3 length is 15 residues. V shed 5 bases and J 3 bases; nucleotides not matched to a gene: 4. CDR3 DNA sequence: TGTGCCAGCAGGTCGGGGACAGGGGGCTACAATGAGCAGTTCTTC. Amino acids: CASRSGTGGYNEQFF.